The 17 T cell receptor beta chains reported below all come from one sample, sequenced in a study of post-analysis software for immune sequencing data. Study-wide findings and caveats: When patients were compared with controls, 5 or 6 TRBV segments were more frequent, TRBV5-6, TRBV5-1 and TRBV20-1 among them.

Antigen specificity for these receptors is unknown. The TCR beta cDNA libraries carried unique molecular identifiers. Using its own MiXCR run on the PCR reads, TCRdb lists one record per CDR3 protein. This sample has 250,000 to 300,000 distinct CDR3 sequences, with 35% to 40% found just once. Sequencing was done on a sample of blood. The source of these receptors is a girl aged 5 to 17 with multiple sclerosis.

The table lists this clonotype with many counts. The chain couples TRBV5-1 to TRBJ2-4; D may be TRBD2 (7 bases). CDR3 length equals 16 residues. The V end lost 4 bases, the J end lost 7 bases, and 21 bases lay between the germline ends. The germline V gene encodes CDR1 SGHRS and CDR2 YFSETQ. The CDR3 nucleotides read TGCGCCAGCAGCCGCGGGGGCGGGGGCGAGGGGAACATTCAGTACTTC. Protein: CASSRGGGGEGNIQYF. The variable domain in full, completed from reference TRBV5-1 and TRBJ2-4, reads KAGVTQTPRYLIKTRGQQVTLSCSPISGHRSVSWYQQTPGQGLQFLFEYFSETQRNKGNFPGRFSGRQFSNSRSEMNVSTLELGDSALYLCASSRGGGGEGNIQYFGAGTRLSVL.

J is TRBJ1-4 and V is TRBV7-9; 12 nucleotides match TRBD1. The CDR3 has 17 residues. CDR1 SEHNR and CDR2 FQNEAQ come from the germline V gene (reference sequence). Trimming at V came to 5 bases and at J to 8 bases, leaving 12 bases not matched to a gene. The CDR3 is CASSKNWGQGAGEKLFF. In DNA form, the CDR3 reads TGTGCCAGCAGCAAAAACTGGGGACAGGGGGCAGGAGAAAAACTGTTTTTT.

This clonotype was recorded a few times. A read error may explain this, as a much larger clone is one base away. The rearrangement links TRBV4-1 to TRBJ2-1; no definite D call. The CDR3 has 14 amino acids. CDR1 is MGHRA, CDR2 YSYEKL, per germline. The CDR3 nucleotides are TGCGCCAGCAGCCAAGACCTTATCCCGTATGAGCAGGTCTTC. Protein: CASSQDLIPYEQVF.

The chain uses TRBV20-1 and TRBJ1-1, with a possible D match to TRBD1 (6 bases). The ends were cut back, 6 bases at V and 1 base at J, with 21 bases in the middle. This CDR3 spans 16 amino acids. Per germline, CDR1 DFQATT and CDR2 SNEGSKA (reference sequence). CDR3 loop: CSAPDPGHLTNTEAFF. The CDR3 nucleotides are TGCAGTGCCCCTGATCCGGGACATCTAACGAACACTGAAGCTTTCTTT.

This clonotype showed up many times. The J gene is TRBJ2-1, the V gene TRBV2, with D tentatively TRBD2 (5 bases). The CDR3 has 15 residues. Trimming shortened V by 4 bases and J by 2 bases, and 12 bases separated the two germline ends. Germline assignment: CDR1 SNHLY and CDR2 FYNNEI. The CDR3 nucleotides are TGTGCCAGCAGTGGTCAACGGGGAGCCTACAATGAGCAGTTCTTC. This translates into CASSGQRGAYNEQFF.

Many counts were recorded for this clonotype. The chain's CDR3 is CSASRDRGSYGYTF. Written as DNA, the CDR3 is TGCAGTGCTAGCCGGGACAGGGGGAGCTATGGCTACACCTTC. This chain connects TRBV20-1 to TRBJ1-2; 11 bases fit TRBD1. The trim removed 3 bases at V and 4 bases at J, leaving 4 bases unmatched. Germline CDR1 is DFQATT and CDR2 is SNEGSKA (reference sequence). This CDR3 has 14 residues.

V gene TRBV5-5 combines with J gene TRBJ1-2; TRBD1 matches at 9 bases. CDR1 is SGHKS and CDR2 is YYEKEE in the germline V gene (reference sequence). This CDR3 is built from 17 residues. V gave up 0 bases and J gave up 5 bases; unmatched junction bases: 11. CDR3 amino acids: CASSLEQGAILWYGYTF. CDR3 nucleotide sequence: TGTGCCAGCAGCTTGGAACAGGGGGCTATACTCTGGTATGGCTACACCTTC.

The chain combines TRBV12-3 or TRBV12-4 with TRBJ2-3; 8 nucleotides line up with TRBD1. V lost 3 bases to trimming and J lost 3 bases; unmatched junction nucleotides: 5. CDR3 length: 15 residues. The CDR3 bases are TGTGCCAGCAGTTTGCAGGGGGCAAGAACAGATACGCAGTATTTT. It translates to CASSLQGARTDTQYF.

This clonotype was detected only a few times. Possible read error: a much larger clone is one base away. The V gene is TRBV10-3, the J gene TRBJ1-2; D may be TRBD1 (6 bases). V shed 11 bases and J shed 8 bases, with 24 bases lying between them. CDR3 length equals 14 residues. Germline CDR1 reads ENHRY; CDR2 reads SYGVKD. The CDR3 bases are TGTGCCGTCAAAGGGGACACCGGGAGAGAAGGCTACACCTTC. Translation gives CAVKGDTGREGYTF.

Notes on this clonotype: A read error may explain this, as a much larger clone is one base away. The chain has TRBV5-1 and TRBJ1-1, with 9 bases matching TRBD1. The junction had 8 bases not matched to a gene; V was cut back by 9 bases and J by 5 bases. CDR1 is SGHRS, CDR2 YFSETQ, per germline. The CDR3 contains 13 residues. The CDR3 coding sequence is TGCGCCACCCGGGAGACAGGGGGGACTGAAGCTTTCTTT. Its protein is CATRETGGTEAFF.

The chain has TRBV5-1 and TRBJ2-1; possibly TRBD1 or TRBD2 for D (6 bases each). Germline V gene lookup returns CDR1 SGHRS and CDR2 YFSETQ. The CDR3 spans 16 residues. Trimming removed 4 bases from V and 7 bases from J, with 21 bases in between. The chain's CDR3 is CASSLASGRGRNEQFF. DNA of the CDR3: TGCGCCAGCAGCCTTGCATCCGGCCGGGGGCGAAATGAGCAGTTCTTC.

Ten or more counts support this clonotype. V is TRBV4-1 and J is TRBJ2-5, with 11 bases fitting TRBD2. The germline gives CDR1 MGHRA, CDR2 YSYEKL. The J segment lost 5 bases and the V segment lost 4 bases, leaving 3 bases of the junction unmatched. This CDR3 spans 14 amino acids. The CDR3 here is CASSPLAGGETQYF. In DNA, the CDR3 is TGCGCCAGCAGCCCATTAGCGGGAGGGGAGACCCAGTACTTC.

This chain joins TRBV20-1 and TRBJ2-5, with 7 bases that match TRBD2. The CDR3 sequence is 16 residues long. J lost 1 base, V lost 5 bases, and 13 bases had no gene match. Germline V gives CDR1 DFQATT, CDR2 SNEGSKA (reference sequence). The CDR3, as DNA: TGCAGTGCTCTTGGGGGGAGGGGAGATCCCCAAGAGACCCAGTACTTC. Its protein product is CSALGGRGDPQETQYF.

About this clonotype: This may stem from a read error, because a much larger clone lies one nucleotide away. The rearrangement joins TRBV20-1 to TRBJ2-6, with TRBD1 as a possible D gene (7 bases). Germline lookup yields CDR1 DFQATT and CDR2 SNEGSKA (reference sequence). The CDR3 totals 18 residues. This CDR3 is CSTRWGAGGYSGANVLTF. CDR3 DNA: TGCAGTACTAGATGGGGGGCAGGGGGTTATTCTGGGGCCAACGTCCTGACTTTC.

Ten or more counts support this clonotype. The chain recombines TRBV6-1 with TRBJ2-6, with unresolved D. The CDR3 spans 16 residues. Per germline, CDR1 MNHNS and CDR2 SASEGT. V lost 5 bases and J lost 2, with 13 bases in between. The CDR3 loop reads CASSIVPLPGANVLTF. The CDR3 coding sequence is TGTGCCAGCAGTATCGTTCCCCTACCTGGGGCCAACGTCCTGACTTTC.

The V gene is TRBV29-1, the J gene TRBJ1-2; D is undetermined. The V gene lost 0 bases and the J gene lost 13 bases, with 12 bases spanning the gap. The CDR3 is 11 amino acids. Per germline, CDR1 SQVTM and CDR2 ANQGSEA. CDR3 loop: CSVEDLAGSTF. The CDR3 nucleotides are TGCAGCGTTGAAGATTTGGCGGGGTCCACCTTC. Together with reference TRBV29-1 and TRBJ1-2, the CDR3 gives the full variable domain: SAVISQKPSRDICQRGTSLTIQCQVDSQVTMMFWYRQQPGQSLTLIATANQGSEATYESGFVIDKFPISRPNLTFSTLTVSNMSPEDSSIYLCSVEDLAGSTFGSGTRLTVV.

As for this clonotype: A junction boundary mismatches the germline segment, possibly from a read error. The V call is TRBV5-1, the J call TRBJ2-3; 9 bases match TRBD1. Germline CDR1 and CDR2: SGHRS and YFSETQ. The CDR3 length is 15 residues. CDR3 region: CASSSRQGGTDSQYF. CDR3 nucleotides: TGCGCCAGCAGCTCCCGACAGGGGGGCACAGATTCGCAGTATTTT.